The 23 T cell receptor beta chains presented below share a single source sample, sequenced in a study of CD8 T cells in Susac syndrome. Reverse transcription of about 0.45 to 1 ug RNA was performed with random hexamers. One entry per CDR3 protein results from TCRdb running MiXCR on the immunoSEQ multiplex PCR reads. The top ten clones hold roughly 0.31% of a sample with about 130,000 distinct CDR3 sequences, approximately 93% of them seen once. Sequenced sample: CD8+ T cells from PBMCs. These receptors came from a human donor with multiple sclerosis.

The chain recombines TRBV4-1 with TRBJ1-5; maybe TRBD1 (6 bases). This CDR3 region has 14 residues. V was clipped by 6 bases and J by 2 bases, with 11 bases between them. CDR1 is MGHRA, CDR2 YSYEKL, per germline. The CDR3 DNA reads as TGCGCCAGCAGGGGGGCCGGGCGCAATCAGCCCCAGCATTTT. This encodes CASRGAGRNQPQHF.

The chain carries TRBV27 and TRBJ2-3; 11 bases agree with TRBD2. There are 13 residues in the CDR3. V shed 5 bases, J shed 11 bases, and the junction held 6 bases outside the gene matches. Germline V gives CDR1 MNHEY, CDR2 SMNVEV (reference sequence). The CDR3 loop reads CASSLNSGRVQYF. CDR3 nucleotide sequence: TGTGCCAGCAGTCTAAATAGCGGGAGGGTGCAGTATTTT.

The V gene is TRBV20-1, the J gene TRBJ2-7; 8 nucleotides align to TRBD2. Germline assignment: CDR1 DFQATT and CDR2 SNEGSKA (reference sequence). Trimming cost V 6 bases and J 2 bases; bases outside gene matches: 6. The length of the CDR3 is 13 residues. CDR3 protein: CSAASGSTYEQYV. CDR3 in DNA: TGCAGTGCAGCGAGCGGGAGTACCTACGAGCAGTACGTC.

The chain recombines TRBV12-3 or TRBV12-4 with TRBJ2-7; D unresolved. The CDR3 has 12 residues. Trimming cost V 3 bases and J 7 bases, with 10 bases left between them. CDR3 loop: CASSFSLGEQYV. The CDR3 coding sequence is TGTGCCAGCAGTTTTTCCCTGGGAGAGCAGTACGTC.

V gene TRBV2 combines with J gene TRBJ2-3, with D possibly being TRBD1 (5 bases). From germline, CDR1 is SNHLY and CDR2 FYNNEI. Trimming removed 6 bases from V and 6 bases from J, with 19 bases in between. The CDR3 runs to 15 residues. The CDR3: CASRQARAVRDTQYF. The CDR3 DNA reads TGTGCCAGCAGACAGGCTAGGGCGGTGCGCGATACGCAGTATTTT.

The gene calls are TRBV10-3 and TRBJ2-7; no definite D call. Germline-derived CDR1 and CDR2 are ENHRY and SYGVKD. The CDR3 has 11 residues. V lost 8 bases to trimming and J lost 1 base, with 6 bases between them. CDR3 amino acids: CAIGSSYEQYV. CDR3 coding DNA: TGTGCCATCGGGTCATCCTACGAGCAGTACGTC.

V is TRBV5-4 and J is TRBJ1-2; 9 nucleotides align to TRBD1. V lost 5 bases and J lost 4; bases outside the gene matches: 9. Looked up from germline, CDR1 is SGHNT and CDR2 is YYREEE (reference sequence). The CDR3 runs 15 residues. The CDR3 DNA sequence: TGTGCCAGCAGACCAGCCGGGACAGGGTTCTATGGCTACACCTTC. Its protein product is CASRPAGTGFYGYTF.

The CDR3 DNA reads TGTGCCAGCAGTTTACCAGGGGCATACGCTAACTATGGCTACACCTTC. Amino acids: CASSLPGAYANYGYTF. The J gene is TRBJ1-2, the V gene TRBV12-3 or TRBV12-4; weak D call: TRBD1 (6 bases). This CDR3 has 16 residues. With 2 bases removed from V and 0 bases from J, the gap between germline ends came to 13 bases.

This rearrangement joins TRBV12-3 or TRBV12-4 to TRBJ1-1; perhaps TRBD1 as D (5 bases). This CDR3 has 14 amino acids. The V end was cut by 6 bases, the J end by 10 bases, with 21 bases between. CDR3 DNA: TGTGCCAGCAGCCCGGGGCCTTCGGTACATGGAGCTTTCTTT. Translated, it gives CASSPGPSVHGAFF.

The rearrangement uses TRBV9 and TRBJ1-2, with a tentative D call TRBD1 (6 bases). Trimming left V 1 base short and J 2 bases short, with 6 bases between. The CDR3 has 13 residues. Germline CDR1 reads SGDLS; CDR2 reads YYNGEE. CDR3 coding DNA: TGTGCCAGCAGCGTAACAGGGAACTATGGCTACACCTTC. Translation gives CASSVTGNYGYTF.

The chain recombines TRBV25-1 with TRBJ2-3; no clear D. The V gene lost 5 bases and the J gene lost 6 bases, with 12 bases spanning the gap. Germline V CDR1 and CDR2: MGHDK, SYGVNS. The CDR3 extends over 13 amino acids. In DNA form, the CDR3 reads TGTGCCAGCAGTTGGGAACGTTTGGATACGCAGTATTTT. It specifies CASSWERLDTQYF. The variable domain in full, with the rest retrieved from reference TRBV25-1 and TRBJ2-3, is EADIYQTPRYLVIGTGKKITLECSQTMGHDKMYWYQQDPGMELHLIHYSYGVNSTEKGDLSSESTVSRIRTEHFPLTLESARPSHTSQYLCASSWERLDTQYFGPGTRLTVL.

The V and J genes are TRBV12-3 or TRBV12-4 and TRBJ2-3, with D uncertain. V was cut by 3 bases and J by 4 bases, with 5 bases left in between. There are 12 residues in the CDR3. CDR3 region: CASSFHADTQYF. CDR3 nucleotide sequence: TGTGCCAGCAGTTTTCACGCAGATACGCAGTATTTT.

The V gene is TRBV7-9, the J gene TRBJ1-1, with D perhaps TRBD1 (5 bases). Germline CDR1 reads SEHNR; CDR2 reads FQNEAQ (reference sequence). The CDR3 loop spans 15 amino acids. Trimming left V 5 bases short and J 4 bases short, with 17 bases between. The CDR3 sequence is CASSPPGPKGTEAFF. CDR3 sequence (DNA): TGTGCCAGCAGCCCCCCGGGACCCAAAGGCACTGAAGCTTTCTTT.

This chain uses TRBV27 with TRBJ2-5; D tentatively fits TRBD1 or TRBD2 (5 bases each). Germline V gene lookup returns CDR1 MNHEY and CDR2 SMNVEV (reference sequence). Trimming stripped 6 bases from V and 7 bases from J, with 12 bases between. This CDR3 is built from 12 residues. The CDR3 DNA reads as TGTGCCAGCAGCCGTCGTGGGGGGACCCAGTACTTC. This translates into CASSRRGGTQYF.

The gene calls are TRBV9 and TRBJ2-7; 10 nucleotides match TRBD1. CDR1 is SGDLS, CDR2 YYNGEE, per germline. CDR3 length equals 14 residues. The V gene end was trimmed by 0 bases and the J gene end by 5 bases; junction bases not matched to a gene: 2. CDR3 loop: CASSVGDRGNEQYF. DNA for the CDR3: TGTGCCAGCAGCGTAGGGGACAGGGGAAACGAGCAGTACTTC. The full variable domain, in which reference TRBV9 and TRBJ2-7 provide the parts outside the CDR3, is DSGVTQTPKHLITATGQRVTLRCSPRSGDLSVYWYQQSLDQGLQFLIQYYNGEERAKGNILERFSAQQFPDLHSELNLSSLELGDSALYFCASSVGDRGNEQYFGPGTRLTVT.

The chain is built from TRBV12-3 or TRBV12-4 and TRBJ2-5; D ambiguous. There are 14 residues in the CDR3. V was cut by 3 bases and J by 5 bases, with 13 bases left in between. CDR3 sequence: CASSFSPAGETQYF. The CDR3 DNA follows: TGTGCCAGCAGTTTCTCGCCAGCCGGGGAGACCCAGTACTTC.

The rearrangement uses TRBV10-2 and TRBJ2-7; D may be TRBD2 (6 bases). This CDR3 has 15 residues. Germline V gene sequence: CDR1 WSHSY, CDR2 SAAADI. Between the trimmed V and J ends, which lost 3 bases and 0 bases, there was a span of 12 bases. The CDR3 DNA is TGCGCCAGCAGTGACTACGACGGGAGCTCCTACGAGCAGTACTTC. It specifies CASSDYDGSSYEQYF.

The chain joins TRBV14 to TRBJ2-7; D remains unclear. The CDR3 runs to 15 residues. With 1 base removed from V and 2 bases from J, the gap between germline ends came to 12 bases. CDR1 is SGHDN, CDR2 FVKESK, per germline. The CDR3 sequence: CASSQGQLQAYEQYF. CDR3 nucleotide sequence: TGTGCCAGCAGCCAAGGGCAACTCCAAGCCTACGAGCAGTACTTC.

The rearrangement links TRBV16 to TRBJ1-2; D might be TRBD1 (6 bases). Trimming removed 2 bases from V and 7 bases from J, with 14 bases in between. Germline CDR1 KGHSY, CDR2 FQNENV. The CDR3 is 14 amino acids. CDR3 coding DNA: TGTGCCAGCAGCCAAACAGGGTCGGCTCCTGGCTACACCTTC. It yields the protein CASSQTGSAPGYTF.

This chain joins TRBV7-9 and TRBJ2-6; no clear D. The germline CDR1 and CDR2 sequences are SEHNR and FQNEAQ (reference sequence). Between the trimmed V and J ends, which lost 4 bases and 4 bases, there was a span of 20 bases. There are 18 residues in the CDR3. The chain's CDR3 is CASSSRVSTAAGANVLTF. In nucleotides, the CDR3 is TGTGCCAGCAGCTCACGAGTCTCCACGGCAGCCGGGGCCAACGTCCTGACTTTC. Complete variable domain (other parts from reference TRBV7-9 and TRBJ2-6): DTGVSQNPRHKITKRGQNVTFRCDPISEHNRLYWYRQTLGQGPEFLTYFQNEAQLEKSRLLSDRFSAERPKGSFSTLEIQRTEQGDSAMYLCASSSRVSTAAGANVLTFGAGSRLTVL.

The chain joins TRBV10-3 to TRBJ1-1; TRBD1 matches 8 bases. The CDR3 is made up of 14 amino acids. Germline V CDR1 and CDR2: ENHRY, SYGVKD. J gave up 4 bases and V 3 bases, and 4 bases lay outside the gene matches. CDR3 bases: TGTGCCATCAGTGAAACCGACAGGGGCACTGAAGCTTTCTTT. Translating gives CAISETDRGTEAFF.

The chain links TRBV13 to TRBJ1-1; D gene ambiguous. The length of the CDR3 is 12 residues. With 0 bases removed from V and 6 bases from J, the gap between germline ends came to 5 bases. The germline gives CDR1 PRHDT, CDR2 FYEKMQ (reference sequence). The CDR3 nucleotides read TGTGCCAGCAGCTTAGGCGGGGCTGAAGCTTTCTTT. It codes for CASSLGGAEAFF.

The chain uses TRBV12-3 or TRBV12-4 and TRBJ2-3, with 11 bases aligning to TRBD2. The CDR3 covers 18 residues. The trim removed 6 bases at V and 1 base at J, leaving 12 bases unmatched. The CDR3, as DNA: TGTGCCAGCAGGGGACTAGCGGAAAGCGGATGGGGCACAGATACGCAGTATTTT. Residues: CASRGLAESGWGTDTQYF.